This T cell receptor (beta chain) came from a study of T cell responses to AZD1222 COVID-19 vaccine. Study information: Pooling covered second doses at about 4 or about 12 weeks. Study findings and constraints: Of spike-specific TCRs, nearly half reportedly target regions left unmutated in variants.

Points on this clone: The antigen remains unidentified.

Germline V gene data show CDR1 as LNHDA and CDR2 as SQIVND (reference sequence). This CDR3 is built from 15 residues. Trimming left V 4 bases short and J 0 bases short, with 12 bases between. Data came from immunoSEQ multiplex PCR; TCRdb stores just in-frame clones and leaves some out. The sample yields 95,000 to 100,000 clones, approximately 84% seen once. The clonotype comes from an adult in good health. Sample: peripheral blood, taken on day 0 of AZD1222 vaccination. The chain uses TRBV19 and TRBJ1-2, with D unresolved. The CDR3 coding sequence is TGTGCCAGTAGTACCCCCCGTGGGACTAACTATGGCTACACCTTC. This sequence encodes CASSTPRGTNYGYTF.